The clone carrying this T cell receptor (beta chain) was recorded a few times. The data were obtained in a study of T-cell reconstitution after alpha-beta-depleted transplantation in children. Unique molecular identifiers were used to barcode this TCRbeta library. Each CDR3 protein gets one entry after TCRdb re-called the PCR reads with MiXCR. In the table there are about 210,000 distinct CDR3 sequences, more than 15% of which are singletons. The sequence was collected from a male patient aged 2-10 years who had a stem cell transplant for acute lymphoblastic leukemia, so the T cells may come from the graft donor. Sequencing used PBMCs, mostly from graft donor cells, obtained 360 days after TCRalphabeta/CD19-depleted stem cell transplant.

The DNA for the CDR3 is TGCAGCGTTGCACAACCCCCCACCTACGAGCAGTACTTC. Translated: CSVAQPPTYEQYF. The rearrangement links TRBV29-1 to TRBJ2-7; D call uncertain. V was clipped by 4 bases and J by 2 bases, with 12 bases between them. Germline loops: CDR1 SQVTM, CDR2 ANQGSEA. This CDR3 has 13 residues.